These T cell receptor beta chains were read from a single sample in a study of blood T cell repertoires in COVID-19. The protocol was immunoSEQ multiplex PCR, while the TCRdb copy is restricted to in-frame clones and leaves out a portion. The sample lists 200,000 to 250,000 clones, almost 90% occurring once. The sequenced material came from peripheral blood. The receptors here all came from a woman in her sixties with acute or convalescent COVID-19. Both conserved end residues are trimmed from each CDR3. The order of the fields is V gene, J gene, D gene, CDR3 protein. D genes are given only for firm matches.

TRBV19	TRBJ1-2	TRBD1	ASSSGTGGSMGYT
TRBV5-4	TRBJ2-5	-	ASSTGMTGTQY
TRBV27	TRBJ1-1	-	ASSPGYGTEAF
TRBV7-3	TRBJ2-7	TRBD1	ASSLTSGQGSYEQY
TRBV24-1	TRBJ2-3	TRBD1	ATSEARTGWGTDTQY
TRBV7-8	TRBJ1-2	TRBD1	ASSSGTDGYT
TRBV19	TRBJ2-2	TRBD2	ASMSGDTGELF
TRBV9	TRBJ1-5	-	ASSVGGGGGNQPQH
TRBV19	TRBJ2-1	TRBD2	ASGEGSSYNEQF
TRBV7-2	TRBJ1-2	-	ASSLDAKGIGYT
TRBV7-6	TRBJ1-5	TRBD1	ASSLTGRGHGNQPQH
TRBV7-3	TRBJ2-1	-	ASSSGLVGGMYNEQF
TRBV6-1	TRBJ1-2	-	ASSEAALYGYT
TRBV3-1/TRBV3-2	TRBJ2-4	TRBD1	ASSQGDRVKNIQY
TRBV3-1/TRBV3-2	TRBJ2-1	-	ASSRLHEQF
TRBV15	TRBJ1-2	-	ATSRDYTGDGYT
TRBV4-1	TRBJ2-7	-	ASSPPGDYEQY
TRBV7-9	TRBJ2-6	-	ASSPVGGPSSGANVLT
TRBV29-1	TRBJ2-3	TRBD1	SARQGASGTDTQY
TRBV28	TRBJ1-5	-	ASSSYRDILSNQPQH
TRBV19	TRBJ2-3	-	ASRGRTDTQY